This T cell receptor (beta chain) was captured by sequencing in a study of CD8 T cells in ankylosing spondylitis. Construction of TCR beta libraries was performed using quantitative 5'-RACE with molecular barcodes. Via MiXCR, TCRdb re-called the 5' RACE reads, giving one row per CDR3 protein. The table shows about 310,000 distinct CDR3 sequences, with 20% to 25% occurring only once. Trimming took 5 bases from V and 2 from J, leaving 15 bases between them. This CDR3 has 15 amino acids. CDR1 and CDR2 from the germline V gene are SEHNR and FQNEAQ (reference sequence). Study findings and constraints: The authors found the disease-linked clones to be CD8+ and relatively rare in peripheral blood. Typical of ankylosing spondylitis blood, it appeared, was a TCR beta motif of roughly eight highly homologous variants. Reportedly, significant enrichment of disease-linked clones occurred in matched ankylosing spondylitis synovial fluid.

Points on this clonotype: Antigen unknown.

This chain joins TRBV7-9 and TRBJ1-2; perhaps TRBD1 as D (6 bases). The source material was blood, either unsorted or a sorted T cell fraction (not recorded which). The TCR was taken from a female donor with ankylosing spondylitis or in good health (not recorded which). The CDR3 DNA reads TGTGCCAGCAGCCCCGATGGACAGTTCAACTATGGCTACACCTTC. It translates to CASSPDGQFNYGYTF.